This is a list of T cell receptor beta chains from one sample in a study of T cells in Graves' hyperthyroidism and ophthalmopathy. MiXCR was run by TCRdb on the multiplex PCR reads, yielding one entry per CDR3 protein. This sample has approximately 360,000 distinct CDR3 sequences; 15% to 17% occur once, and the top ten carry 28%. The sample consisted of blood. The receptor set was obtained from a woman in her late teens or twenties with Graves' hyperthyroidism that later progressed to Graves' ophthalmopathy. CDR3s include the opening cysteine and the closing phenylalanine or tryptophan. A D gene is named only where the DNA matches it firmly. A clone size is listed for some rows: how often the clone was seen (once, few, many), or a class if it is expanded.

j_call v_call clone_size d_call cdr3_aa cdr3_nt
TRBJ1-2 TRBV27 few TRBD1 CASSLYFGGQGHGYTF TGTGCCAGCAGTTTATACTTTGGGGGACAGGGACATGGCTACACCTTC
TRBJ2-2 TRBV7-9 . TRBD1 CASSPQGARNTGELFF TGTGCCAGCAGCCCGCAGGGGGCGCGGAACACCGGGGAGCTGTTTTTT
TRBJ1-2 TRBV20-1 . . CSARGGGGHDGYTF TGCAGTGCTAGAGGAGGGGGTGGACACGATGGCTACACCTTC
TRBJ2-7 TRBV7-9 many . CASSLGQNLNEQYF TGTGCCAGCAGCCTAGGACAGAACCTCAACGAGCAGTACTTC
TRBJ2-2 TRBV9 many . CASSVNTGELFF TGTGCCAGCAGCGTAAACACCGGGGAGCTGTTTTTT
TRBJ2-5 TRBV3-1 . . CASSQVYPAHQETQYF TGTGCCAGCAGCCAAGTTTACCCGGCGCACCAAGAGACCCAGTACTTC
TRBJ1-1 TRBV11-2 . TRBD1 CASSPRDRPTEAFF TGTGCCAGCAGCCCCCGGGACAGGCCCACTGAAGCTTTCTTT
TRBJ2-7 TRBV7-2 many . CASRAGTLTYEQYF TGTGCCAGCAGGGCCGGGACCTTAACCTACGAGCAGTACTTC
TRBJ2-3 TRBV6-4 few . CASSDSLGSDTQYF TGTGCCAGCAGTGACTCTCTGGGATCAGATACGCAGTATTTT
TRBJ1-2 TRBV6-2/TRBV6-3 few . CASNKPGANYGYTF TGTGCCAGCAACAAACCGGGAGCTAACTATGGCTACACCTTC
TRBJ1-1 TRBV12-5 many TRBD1 CASGLERTGGLNTEAFF TGTGCTAGTGGTTTGGAAAGGACAGGGGGACTGAACACTGAAGCTTTCTTT
TRBJ2-1 TRBV27 few . CASSPRWGSNEQFF TGTGCCAGCAGCCCTAGGTGGGGCTCCAATGAGCAGTTCTTC
TRBJ2-6 TRBV25-1 few . CASSVGLAGANVLTF TGTGCCAGCAGTGTAGGGCTAGCTGGGGCCAACGTCCTGACTTTC
TRBJ2-3 TRBV20-1 . . CSAASAGTDTQYF TGCAGTGCTGCGTCAGCGGGCACAGATACGCAGTATTTT
TRBJ2-3 TRBV10-3 many . CAISGWTSSDTQYF TGTGCCATCAGTGGATGGACAAGCTCAGATACGCAGTATTTT
TRBJ1-5 TRBV28 few . CASSLVVGYNQPQHF TGTGCCAGCAGTTTAGTCGTAGGTTACAATCAGCCCCAGCATTTT
TRBJ2-7 TRBV4-1 . . CASSQDRGGTYEQYF TGCGCCAGCAGCCAAGATCGTGGCGGGACGTACGAGCAGTACTTC
TRBJ1-1 TRBV13 many . CASSSSNTEAFF TGTGCCAGCAGCTCCTCGAACACTGAAGCTTTCTTT
TRBJ2-7 TRBV7-2 . TRBD2 CASSSRDLAGGEQYF TGTGCCAGCAGCTCGAGGGATCTAGCGGGAGGCGAGCAGTACTTC
TRBJ2-2 TRBV25-1 . . CASSEHSGNTGELFF TGTGCCAGCAGTGAACATTCGGGAAACACCGGGGAGCTGTTTTTT
TRBJ2-2 TRBV28 . TRBD1 CASSRTGTGNTGELFF TGTGCCAGCAGTCGTACCGGGACAGGGAACACCGGGGAGCTGTTTTTT
TRBJ2-5 TRBV18 . . CASSPPGRVETQYF TGTGCCAGCTCACCCCCGGGAAGAGTAGAAACCCAGTACTTC
TRBJ2-2 TRBV11-2 many TRBD1 CASSSQGASAGELFF TGTGCCAGCAGCTCACAGGGGGCCTCAGCCGGGGAGCTGTTTTTT
TRBJ1-5 TRBV18 many TRBD1 CASSPGTGVRQPQHF TGTGCCAGCTCCCCCGGGACAGGGGTCAGGCAGCCCCAGCATTTT
TRBJ2-7 TRBV10-3 many TRBD2 CAISEPAQFTSGKVSEQYF TGTGCCATCAGTGAGCCCGCCCAATTTACGAGCGGGAAAGTTTCCGAGCAGTACTTC
TRBJ2-7 TRBV28 many TRBD1 CASSRYGGQSSYEQYF TGTGCCAGCAGTCGCTATGGGGGACAGAGCTCCTACGAGCAGTACTTC
TRBJ2-1 TRBV4-1 . TRBD2 CASSQMTSAESYNELFF TGCGCCAGCAGCCAAATGACTAGCGCCGAGAGCTACAATGAGCTGTTCTTC
TRBJ1-2 TRBV10-3 many . CAISEGETGYYGYTF TGTGCCATCAGTGAAGGGGAAACAGGGTACTATGGCTACACCTTC
TRBJ1-3 TRBV6-1 many TRBD1 CASSFSMGQGPGNTIYF TGTGCCAGCAGTTTCTCAATGGGACAGGGGCCTGGAAACACCATATATTTT
TRBJ2-7 TRBV20-1 many . CSVTRGSSYEQYF TGCAGTGTCACGAGAGGGAGCTCCTACGAGCAGTACTTC
TRBJ2-7 TRBV7-2 many TRBD2 CASSLTAGTYEQYF TGTGCCAGCAGCTTGACAGCGGGGACCTACGAGCAGTACTTC
TRBJ1-5 TRBV12-3/TRBV12-4 many TRBD1 CASSFRQGQPQHF TGTGCCAGCAGTTTCCGACAGGGACAGCCCCAGCATTTT
TRBJ2-1 TRBV2 many . CASSATSSYNEQFF TGTGCCAGCAGTGCGACTAGCTCCTACAATGAGCAGTTCTTC
TRBJ1-5 TRBV15 few TRBD1 CATSGDRGNQPQHF TGTGCCACCAGCGGGGACAGGGGCAATCAGCCCCAGCATTTT
TRBJ2-7 TRBV19 few . CASSIDWTLGRYEQYF TGTGCCAGTAGTATAGATTGGACTCTCGGGCGCTACGAGCAGTACTTC
TRBJ1-5 TRBV19 . . CASSIEGMGNQPQHF TGTGCCAGTAGTATTGAGGGGATGGGCAATCAGCCCCAGCATTTT
TRBJ1-2 TRBV3-1 few . CASSQDYRSNYGYTF TGTGCCAGCAGCCAAGACTACAGGTCTAACTATGGCTACACCTTC
TRBJ2-6 TRBV10-3 few . CAISAPSGANVLTF TGTGCCATCAGTGCCCCCTCTGGGGCCAACGTCCTGACTTTC
TRBJ2-5 TRBV28 . . CASSFQQYQETQYF TGTGCCAGCAGTTTTCAACAGTACCAAGAGACCCAGTACTTC
TRBJ1-6 TRBV18 . . CASSPQGYNSPLHF TGTGCCAGCTCACCGCAGGGCTATAATTCACCCCTCCACTTT
TRBJ2-5 TRBV13 few . CASRTKGHPQETQYF TGTGCCAGCAGGACCAAGGGACACCCCCAAGAGACCCAGTACTTC
TRBJ1-1 TRBV20-1 many . CSALTAPGNTEAFF TGCAGTGCTTTGACAGCTCCGGGGAACACTGAAGCTTTCTTT
TRBJ2-1 TRBV7-2 few TRBD2 CASSLGVSGRDEQFF TGTGCCAGCAGCTTAGGGGTTAGCGGGAGAGATGAGCAGTTCTTC
TRBJ1-6 TRBV20-1 . TRBD1 CSARDFGRTGKVDSPLHF TGCAGTGCTAGAGATTTCGGACGGACAGGAAAGGTTGATTCACCCCTCCACTTT
TRBJ2-7 TRBV7-9 many . CASSDPQGNSYEQYF TGTGCCAGCAGCGATCCCCAGGGAAACTCCTACGAGCAGTACTTC
TRBJ1-1 TRBV27 many . CASSVRTGTDSEAFF TGTGCCAGCAGCGTACGAACCGGGACGGACTCTGAAGCTTTCTTT
TRBJ1-2 TRBV28 many . CATHPTDRSHGYTF TGTGCCACCCATCCGACGGACAGATCCCATGGCTACACCTTC
TRBJ1-2 TRBV29-1 . . CSATGAYGYTF TGCAGCGCCACAGGAGCCTATGGCTACACCTTC
TRBJ2-1 TRBV27 . . CASSLGTISEQFF TGTGCCAGCAGTTTAGGGACAATCTCCGAGCAGTTCTTC
TRBJ2-6 TRBV28 many TRBD1 CAASGQGAPGANVLTF TGTGCGGCCTCGGGGCAGGGGGCGCCAGGGGCCAACGTCCTGACTTTC
TRBJ2-1 TRBV29-1 many . CSGRGAGDEQFF TGCAGCGGACGGGGAGCGGGCGATGAGCAGTTCTTC
TRBJ2-7 TRBV3-1 many TRBD1 CASSQGIQGRSSYEQYF TGTGCCAGCAGCCAGGGTATACAGGGGCGAAGCTCCTACGAGCAGTACTTC
TRBJ2-5 TRBV7-8 . . CASSLRYIRSGDQETQYF TGTGCCAGCAGCTTAAGGTACATCCGGTCCGGGGATCAAGAGACCCAGTACTTC
TRBJ2-5 TRBV7-2 few TRBD2 CASSLARLAGGQETQYF TGTGCCAGCAGCTTAGCGCGGTTAGCGGGAGGGCAAGAGACCCAGTACTTC